The rows below give T cell receptor beta chains drawn from one sample of a study of memory CD4+ T cells and cytomegalovirus serostatus. Data came from immunoSEQ multiplex PCR; TCRdb stores just in-frame clones and leaves some out. The data contain approximately 88,000 clones, 80% of them singletons. The sequenced material came from memory CD4+ T cells from blood. These receptors came from an adult in good health and CMV-seropositive. The conserved cysteine and the conserved F or W are not part of the CDR3 here.

v_gene: TRBV28; CDR3aa: ASSPGLALQETQY
v_gene: TRBV2; CDR3aa: ASSELPSGNTIY
v_gene: TRBV5-3; CDR3aa: ARSRGQGAGQPQH
v_gene: TRBV19; CDR3aa: ASTVWSGSYNEQF
v_gene: TRBV7-9; CDR3aa: ASLTGQAYNEQF
v_gene: TRBV10-3; CDR3aa: AISVGWIGTGELF
v_gene: TRBV7-7; CDR3aa: ASSLGVAETQY
v_gene: TRBV9; CDR3aa: ASSVDAARATDTQY
v_gene: TRBV27; CDR3aa: ASSGYEQY
v_gene: TRBV28; CDR3aa: ASTLAGQPNGGELF
v_gene: TRBV4-2; CDR3aa: ASSQDMVRDSPFYEQY